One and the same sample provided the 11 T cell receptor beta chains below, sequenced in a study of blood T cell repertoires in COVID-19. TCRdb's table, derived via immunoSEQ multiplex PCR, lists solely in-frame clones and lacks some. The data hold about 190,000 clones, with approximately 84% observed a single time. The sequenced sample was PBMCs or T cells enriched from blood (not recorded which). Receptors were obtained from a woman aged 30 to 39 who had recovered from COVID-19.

The CDR3 nucleotides read TGTGCCAGCAGCTCTCTCGAGCGCTACGAGCAGTACTTC. This gives the protein CASSSLERYEQYF. The rearrangement links TRBV7-6 to TRBJ2-7; D remains unclear. Germline V lookup: CDR1 SGHVS, CDR2 FNYEAQ. The CDR3 has 13 amino acids. The V end lost 4 bases, the J end lost 3 bases, and 10 bases lay between the germline ends.

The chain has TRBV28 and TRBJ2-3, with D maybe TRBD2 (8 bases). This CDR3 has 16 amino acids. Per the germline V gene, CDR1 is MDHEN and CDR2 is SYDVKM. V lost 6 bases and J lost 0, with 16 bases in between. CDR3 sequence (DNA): TGTGCCAGCAGCCCGGGAGGGGGCCTAAGCACAGATACGCAGTATTTT. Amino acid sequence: CASSPGGGLSTDTQYF.

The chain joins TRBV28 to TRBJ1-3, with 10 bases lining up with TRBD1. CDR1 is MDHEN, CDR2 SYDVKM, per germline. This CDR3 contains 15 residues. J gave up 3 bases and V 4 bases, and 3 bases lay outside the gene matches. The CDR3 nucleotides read TGTGCCAGCAGTTCCGGGACAGGGGATGGAAACACCATATATTTT. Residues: CASSSGTGDGNTIYF.

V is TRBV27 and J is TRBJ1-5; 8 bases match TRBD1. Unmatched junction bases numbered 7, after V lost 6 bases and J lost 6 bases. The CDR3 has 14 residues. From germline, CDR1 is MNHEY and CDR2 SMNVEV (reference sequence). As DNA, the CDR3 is TGTGCCAGCAGGGAACGACAGGGGTTTCAGCCCCAGCATTTT. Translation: CASRERQGFQPQHF.

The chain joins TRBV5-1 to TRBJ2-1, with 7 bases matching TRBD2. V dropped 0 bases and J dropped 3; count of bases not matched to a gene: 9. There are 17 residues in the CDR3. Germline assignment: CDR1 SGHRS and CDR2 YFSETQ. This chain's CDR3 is CASSLGDYRRYYNEQFF. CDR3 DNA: TGCGCCAGCAGCTTGGGGGACTACCGTCGGTACTACAATGAGCAGTTCTTC.

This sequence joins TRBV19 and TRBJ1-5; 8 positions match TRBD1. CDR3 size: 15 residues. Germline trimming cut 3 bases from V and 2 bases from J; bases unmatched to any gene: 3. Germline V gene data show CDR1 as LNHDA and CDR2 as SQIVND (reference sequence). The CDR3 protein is CASSIRGLGNQPQHF. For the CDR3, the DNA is TGTGCCAGTAGTATCAGGGGGCTGGGCAATCAGCCCCAGCATTTT.

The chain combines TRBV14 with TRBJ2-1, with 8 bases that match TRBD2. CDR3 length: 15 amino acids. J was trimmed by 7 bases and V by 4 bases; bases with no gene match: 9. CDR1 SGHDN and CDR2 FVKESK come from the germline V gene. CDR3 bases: TGTGCCAGCAGCCCCCCGGGACTAGTTTGGAATGAGCAGTTCTTC. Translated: CASSPPGLVWNEQFF. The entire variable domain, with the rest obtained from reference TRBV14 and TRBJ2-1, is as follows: EAGVTQFPSHSVIEKGQTVTLRCDPISGHDNLYWYRRVMGKEIKFLLHFVKESKQDESGMPNNRFLAERTGGTYSTLKVQPAELEDSGVYFCASSPPGLVWNEQFFGPGTRLTVL.

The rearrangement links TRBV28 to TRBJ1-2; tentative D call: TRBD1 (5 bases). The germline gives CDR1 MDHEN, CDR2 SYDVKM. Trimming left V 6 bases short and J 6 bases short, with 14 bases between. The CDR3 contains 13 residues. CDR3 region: CASSFGGINGYTF. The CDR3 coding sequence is TGTGCCAGCAGCTTCGGGGGGATTAATGGCTACACCTTC.

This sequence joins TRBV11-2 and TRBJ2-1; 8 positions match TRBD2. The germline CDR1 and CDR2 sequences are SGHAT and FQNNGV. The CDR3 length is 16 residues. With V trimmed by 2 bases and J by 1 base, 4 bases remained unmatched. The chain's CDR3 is CASSLKAGASYNEQFF. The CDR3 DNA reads TGTGCCAGCAGCTTAAAAGCGGGGGCATCCTACAATGAGCAGTTCTTC.

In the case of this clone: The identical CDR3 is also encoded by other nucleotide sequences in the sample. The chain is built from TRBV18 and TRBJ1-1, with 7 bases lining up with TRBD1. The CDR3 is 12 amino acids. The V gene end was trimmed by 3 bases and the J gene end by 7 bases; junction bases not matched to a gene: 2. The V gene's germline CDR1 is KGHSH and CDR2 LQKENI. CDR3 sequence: CASSPRDSEAFF. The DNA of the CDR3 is TGTGCCAGCTCACCTCGGGACAGTGAAGCTTTCTTT.

The CDR3 loop reads CASSLARNYGYTF. As DNA, the CDR3 is TGTGCCAGCAGCTTGGCTCGGAACTATGGCTACACCTTC. The chain has TRBV5-6 and TRBJ1-2; no definite D call. The CDR3 is made up of 13 amino acids. CDR1 SGHDT and CDR2 YYEEEE come from the germline V gene. Between the trimmed V and J ends, which lost 0 bases and 2 bases, there was a span of 5 bases.